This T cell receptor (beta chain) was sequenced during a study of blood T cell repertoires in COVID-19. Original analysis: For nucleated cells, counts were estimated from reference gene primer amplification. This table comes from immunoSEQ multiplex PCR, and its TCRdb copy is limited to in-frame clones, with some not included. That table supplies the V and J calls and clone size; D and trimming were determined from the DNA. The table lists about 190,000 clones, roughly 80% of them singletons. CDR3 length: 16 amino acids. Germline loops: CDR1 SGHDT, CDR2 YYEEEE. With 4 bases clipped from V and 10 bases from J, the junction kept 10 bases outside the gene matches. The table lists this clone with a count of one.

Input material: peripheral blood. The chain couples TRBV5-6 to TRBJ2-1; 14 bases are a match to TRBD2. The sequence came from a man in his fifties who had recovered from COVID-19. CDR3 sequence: CASSQLTSGRAEEQFF. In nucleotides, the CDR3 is TGTGCCAGCAGCCAATTGACTAGCGGGAGGGCCGAAGAGCAGTTCTTC. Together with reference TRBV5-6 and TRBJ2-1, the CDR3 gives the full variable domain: DAGVTQSPTHLIKTRGQQVTLRCSPKSGHDTVSWYQQALGQGPQFIFQYYEEEERQRGNFPDRFSGHQFPNYSSELNVNALLLGDSALYLCASSQLTSGRAEEQFFGPGTRLTVL.